Listed below are T cell receptor beta chains from one sample, sequenced in a study of metastatic and nonmetastatic thyroid tumors. TCRdb reanalyzed the PCR reads with MiXCR. There are about 41,000 clones in the sample; 25% to 30% occur only once, and roughly 9.5% lies in the top ten. The specimen sequenced was blood. The receptor set was obtained from a male donor with papillary thyroid cancer or a benign thyroid nodule (not recorded which). Some clones in this sample may be carry-over from other donors' samples. Each CDR3 is given with its conserved first and last residue. D genes are given only for firm matches. The listing skips clone size in some rows; elsewhere it reads once, few, many or a size class.

v_gene,d_gene,j_gene,abundance,CDR3aa,CDR3nt
TRBV24-1,TRBD1,TRBJ1-6,few,CPTRDRAVSPLHF,TGTCCCACCAGGGACAGGGCAGTCTCACCCCTCCACTTT
TRBV27,.,TRBJ2-7,.,CASATRRGPYEQYF,TGTGCCAGCGCCACCCGGAGAGGGCCCTACGAGCAGTACTTC
TRBV4-1,.,TRBJ1-2,.,CASSQVNDRTRYGYTF,TGCGCCAGCAGCCAGGTGAATGACAGGACCCGCTATGGCTACACCTTC
TRBV27,.,TRBJ2-5,.,CASSLQLPWGQGTQYF,TGTGCCAGCAGTTTGCAACTTCCCTGGGGTCAAGGGACCCAGTACTTC
TRBV7-2,.,TRBJ2-7,.,CASSSPKRVFYEQYF,TGTGCCAGCAGCTCCCCTAAGCGGGTATTCTACGAGCAGTACTTC
TRBV6-1,TRBD1,TRBJ2-7,few,CASSETGGGQGRYF,TGTGCCAGCAGTGAGACCGGGGGAGGACAGGGAAGGTACTTC
TRBV7-2,TRBD2,TRBJ2-2,few,CASSGLAGVSGELFF,TGTGCCAGCAGCGGACTAGCGGGAGTTTCCGGGGAGCTGTTTTTT
TRBV6-1,.,TRBJ2-5,many,CASRRVGEETQYF,TGTGCCAGCAGGCGGGTTGGGGAAGAGACCCAGTACTTC
TRBV20-1,TRBD2,TRBJ2-1,many,CSARDDLAGKYNEQFF,TGCAGTGCTAGAGATGACCTAGCGGGAAAATACAATGAGCAGTTCTTC
TRBV5-1,.,TRBJ1-3,few,CASSPTVTSSGNTIYF,TGCGCCAGCAGCCCGACCGTGACCTCCTCTGGAAACACCATATATTTT
TRBV11-2,.,TRBJ2-7,.,CASSFRGRFREQYF,TGTGCCAGCAGCTTCAGGGGTAGATTTCGGGAGCAGTACTTC
TRBV5-4,TRBD2,TRBJ2-5,few,CASRMAGGTLSEAQYF,TGTGCCAGCAGGATGGCGGGGGGAACCCTCAGTGAGGCCCAGTACTTC
TRBV6-1,TRBD1,TRBJ2-7,few,CASSPGQGPLYEQYF,TGTGCCAGCAGCCCAGGACAGGGCCCTCTCTACGAGCAGTACTTC
TRBV11-2,TRBD2,TRBJ2-1,.,CASSPWTSGDNEQFF,TGTGCCAGCAGCCCCTGGACTAGCGGGGACAATGAGCAGTTCTTC
TRBV3-1,TRBD1,TRBJ2-5,many,CASSPGTGVGTQYF,TGTGCCAGCAGCCCGGGGACAGGGGTAGGGACCCAGTACTTC
TRBV5-4,.,TRBJ2-1,many,CASSLAVGSYNEQFF,TGTGCCAGCAGCTTGGCCGTTGGTTCCTACAATGAGCAGTTCTTC
TRBV6-1,.,TRBJ2-7,.,CASSEGVYQYF,TGTGCCAGCAGTGAGGGGGTCTATCAGTACTTC
TRBV6-1,TRBD2,TRBJ2-5,many,CASSEAAGASETQYF,TGTGCCAGCAGTGAAGCAGCGGGGGCGTCAGAGACCCAGTACTTC
TRBV11-2,.,TRBJ2-5,.,CASSTNSEETQYF,TGTGCCAGCAGCACCAACAGTGAAGAGACCCAATACTTC
TRBV7-7,.,TRBJ2-5,.,CASSLVTGPQETQYF,TGTGCTAGCAGCTTAGTGACTGGGCCCCAAGAGACCCAGTACTTC
TRBV2,.,TRBJ1-3,many,CASLELLGNTIYF,TGTGCCAGCTTAGAACTGCTCGGAAACACCATATATTTT
TRBV7-3,.,TRBJ1-2,many,CASLPSSLYGYTF,TGTGCCAGCCTCCCATCTAGTTTGTATGGCTACACCTTC
TRBV19,.,TRBJ2-7,many,CASSGSLSSYEQYF,TGTGCCAGTAGTGGGTCGTTAAGCTCCTACGAGCAGTACTTC
TRBV5-1,.,TRBJ2-7,few,CACTGSSEQYF,TGCGCCTGCACGGGCTCCTCCGAGCAGTACTTC
TRBV24-1,.,TRBJ2-2,few,CATSDLGTWELFF,TGTGCCACCAGTGATTTGGGGACCTGGGAGCTGTTTTTT
TRBV5-1,.,TRBJ1-2,many,CASSFISNYGYTF,TGCGCCAGCAGCTTCATAAGTAACTATGGCTACACCTTC
TRBV5-6,.,TRBJ2-7,.,CASSLAGHYEQYF,TGCGCCAGCAGCTTGGCGGGACACTACGAGCAGTACTTC
TRBV2,TRBD1,TRBJ2-3,many,CASREGQGVRDTQYF,TGTGCCAGCAGAGAGGGACAGGGGGTTCGAGATACGCAGTATTTT
TRBV4-1,.,TRBJ2-2,medium-sized,CASSQEQALYTGELFF,TGCGCCAGCAGCCAAGAACAGGCTCTCTACACCGGGGAGCTGTTTTTT
TRBV28,.,TRBJ1-5,many,CASSLYGEMAHQPQHF,TGTGCCAGCAGTTTATATGGGGAAATGGCTCATCAGCCCCAGCATTTT
TRBV15,.,TRBJ1-1,few,CATSRDRGGSAEAFF,TGTGCCACCAGCAGAGATCGGGGGGGATCAGCTGAAGCTTTCTTT
TRBV7-2,.,TRBJ1-1,once,CASSPRVDTEAFF,TGTGCCAGCAGCCCCCGGGTGGACACTGAGGCTTTCTTT
TRBV11-1,TRBD2,TRBJ2-2,.,CASSWTGGAYLTGELFF,TGTGCCAGCAGCTGGACGGGGGGGGCCTACCTCACCGGGGAGCTGTTTTTT
TRBV2,.,TRBJ1-2,few,CASIGRGGADGYTF,TGTGCCAGCATTGGGCGGGGGGGCGCAGATGGCTACACCTTC
TRBV18,.,TRBJ2-7,many,CASSPDRYEQYF,TGTGCCAGCTCACCCGACAGATACGAGCAGTACTTC
TRBV4-2,.,TRBJ2-7,many,CASSQEIPLGGGRSYEQYF,TGTGCCAGCAGCCAAGAAATTCCATTGGGTGGGGGAAGGTCCTACGAGCAGTACTTC
TRBV4-3,.,TRBJ2-7,few,CASSQVGHSEQYF,TGCGCCAGCAGCCAAGTAGGACACTCCGAGCAGTACTTC